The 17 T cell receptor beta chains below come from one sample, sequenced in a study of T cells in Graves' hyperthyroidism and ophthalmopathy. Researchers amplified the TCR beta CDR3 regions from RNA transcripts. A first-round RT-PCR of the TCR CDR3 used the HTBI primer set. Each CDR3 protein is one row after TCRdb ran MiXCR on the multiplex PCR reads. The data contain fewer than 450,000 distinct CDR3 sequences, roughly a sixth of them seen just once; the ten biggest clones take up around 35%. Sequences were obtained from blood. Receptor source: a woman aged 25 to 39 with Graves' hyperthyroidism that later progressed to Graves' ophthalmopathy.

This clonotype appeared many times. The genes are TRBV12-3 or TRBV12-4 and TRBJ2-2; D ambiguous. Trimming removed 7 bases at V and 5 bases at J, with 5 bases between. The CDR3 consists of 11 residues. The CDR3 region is CASTHTGELFF. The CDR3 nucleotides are TGTGCCAGCACTCATACCGGGGAGCTGTTTTTT.

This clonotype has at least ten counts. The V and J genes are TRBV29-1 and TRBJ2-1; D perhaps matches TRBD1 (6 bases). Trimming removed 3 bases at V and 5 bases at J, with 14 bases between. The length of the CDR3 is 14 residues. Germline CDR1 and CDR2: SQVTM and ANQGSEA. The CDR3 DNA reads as TGCAGCGTTGACAGGATTGGGGGCCACAATGAGCAGTTCTTC. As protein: CSVDRIGGHNEQFF.

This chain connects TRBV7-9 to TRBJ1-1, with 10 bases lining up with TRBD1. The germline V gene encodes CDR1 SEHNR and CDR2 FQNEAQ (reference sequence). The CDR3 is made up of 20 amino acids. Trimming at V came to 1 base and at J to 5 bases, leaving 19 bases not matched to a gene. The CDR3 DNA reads TGTGCCAGCAGCTTAGGGCGGAATTATCGGGGACAGGGGTTTGGGACTGAAGCTTTCTTT. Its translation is CASSLGRNYRGQGFGTEAFF.

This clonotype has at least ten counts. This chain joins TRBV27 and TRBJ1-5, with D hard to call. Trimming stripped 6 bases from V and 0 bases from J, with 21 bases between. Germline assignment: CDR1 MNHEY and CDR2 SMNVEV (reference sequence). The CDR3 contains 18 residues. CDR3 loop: CASRPTNTGFYSNQPQHF. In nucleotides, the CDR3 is TGTGCCAGCAGACCGACAAACACGGGCTTTTATAGCAATCAGCCCCAGCATTTT.

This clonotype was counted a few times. For the CDR3, the DNA is TGTGCCAGCAGCCAGGTAGCGGGAGGGTACAATGAGCAGTTCTTC. Its protein product is CASSQVAGGYNEQFF. This chain connects TRBV3-1 to TRBJ2-1, with 11 bases that match TRBD2. Trimming took 3 bases from V and 4 from J; bases not matched to a gene: 2. CDR3 length: 15 residues. In germline, CDR1 is LGHDT, CDR2 YNNKEL (reference sequence).

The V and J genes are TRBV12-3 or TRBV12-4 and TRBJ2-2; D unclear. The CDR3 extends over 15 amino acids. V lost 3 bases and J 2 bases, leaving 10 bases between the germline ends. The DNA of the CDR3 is TGTGCCAGCAGTTTTGTCGTCAGAAACACCGGGGAGCTGTTTTTT. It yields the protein CASSFVVRNTGELFF.

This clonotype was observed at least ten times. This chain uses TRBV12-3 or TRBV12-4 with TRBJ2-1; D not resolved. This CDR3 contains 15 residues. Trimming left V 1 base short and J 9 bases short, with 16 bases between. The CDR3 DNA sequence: TGTGCCAGCAGTTTAGGGACCCAGGTATTTTTTGAGCAGTTCTTC. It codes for CASSLGTQVFFEQFF.

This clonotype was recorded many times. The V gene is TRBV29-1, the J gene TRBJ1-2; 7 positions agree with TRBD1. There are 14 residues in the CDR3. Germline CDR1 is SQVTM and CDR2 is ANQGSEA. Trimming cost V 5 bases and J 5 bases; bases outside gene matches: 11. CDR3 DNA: TGCAGCGTTCTAAGTCAGGGGGTTTCATATGGCTACACCTTC. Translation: CSVLSQGVSYGYTF. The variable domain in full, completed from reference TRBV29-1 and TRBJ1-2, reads SAVISQKPSRDICQRGTSLTIQCQVDSQVTMMFWYRQQPGQSLTLIATANQGSEATYESGFVIDKFPISRPNLTFSTLTVSNMSPEDSSIYLCSVLSQGVSYGYTFGSGTRLTVV.

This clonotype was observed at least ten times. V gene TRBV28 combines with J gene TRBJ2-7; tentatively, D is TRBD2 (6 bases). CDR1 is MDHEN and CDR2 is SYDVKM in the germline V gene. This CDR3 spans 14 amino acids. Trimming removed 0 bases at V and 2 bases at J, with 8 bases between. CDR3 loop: CASSLWGGPYEQYF. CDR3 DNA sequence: TGTGCCAGCAGTTTATGGGGGGGACCCTACGAGCAGTACTTC.

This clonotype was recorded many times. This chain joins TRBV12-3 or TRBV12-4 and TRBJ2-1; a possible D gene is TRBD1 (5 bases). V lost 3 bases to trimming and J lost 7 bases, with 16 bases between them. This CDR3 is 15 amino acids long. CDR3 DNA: TGTGCCAGCAGTTTTGGGCTGGGGCAAGGGAATGAGCAGTTCTTC. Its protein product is CASSFGLGQGNEQFF.

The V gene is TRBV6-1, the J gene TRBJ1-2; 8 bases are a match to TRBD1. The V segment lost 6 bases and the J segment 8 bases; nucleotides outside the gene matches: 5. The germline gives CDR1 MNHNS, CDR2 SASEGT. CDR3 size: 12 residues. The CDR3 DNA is TGTGCCAGCAGCGAACAGGGGGGCGGCTACACCTTC. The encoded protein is CASSEQGGGYTF.

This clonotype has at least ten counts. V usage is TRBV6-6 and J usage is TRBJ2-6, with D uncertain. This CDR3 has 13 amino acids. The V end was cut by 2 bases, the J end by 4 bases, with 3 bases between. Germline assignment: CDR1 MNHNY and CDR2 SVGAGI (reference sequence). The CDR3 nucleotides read TGTGCCAGCAGTTACGCAGGGGCCAACGTCCTGACTTTC. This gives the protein CASSYAGANVLTF.

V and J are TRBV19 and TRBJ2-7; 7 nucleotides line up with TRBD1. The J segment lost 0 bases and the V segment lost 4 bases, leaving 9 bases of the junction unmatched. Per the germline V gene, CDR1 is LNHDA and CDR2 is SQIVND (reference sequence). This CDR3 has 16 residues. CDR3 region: CASSTPTGPSSYEQYF. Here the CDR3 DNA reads TGTGCCAGTAGTACCCCGACAGGGCCTAGCTCCTACGAGCAGTACTTC.

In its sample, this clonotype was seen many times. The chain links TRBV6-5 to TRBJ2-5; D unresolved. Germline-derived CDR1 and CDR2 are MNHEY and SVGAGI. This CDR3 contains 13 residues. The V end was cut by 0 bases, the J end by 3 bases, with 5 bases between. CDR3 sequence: CASSYSGEETQYF. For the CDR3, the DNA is TGTGCCAGCAGTTACTCTGGGGAAGAGACCCAGTACTTC.

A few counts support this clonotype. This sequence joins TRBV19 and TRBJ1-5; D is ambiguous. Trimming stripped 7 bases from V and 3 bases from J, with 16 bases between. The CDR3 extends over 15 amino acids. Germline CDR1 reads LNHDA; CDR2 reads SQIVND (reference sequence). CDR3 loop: CASTLGPAINQPQHF. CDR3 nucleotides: TGTGCCAGTACCCTAGGACCGGCGATCAATCAGCCCCAGCATTTT.

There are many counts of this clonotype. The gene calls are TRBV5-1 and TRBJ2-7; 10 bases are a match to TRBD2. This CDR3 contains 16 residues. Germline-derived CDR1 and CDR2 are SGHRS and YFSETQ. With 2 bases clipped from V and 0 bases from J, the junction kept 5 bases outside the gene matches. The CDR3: CASSLTSGTHSYEQYF. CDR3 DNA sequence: TGCGCCAGCAGCTTAACTAGCGGGACCCACTCCTACGAGCAGTACTTC. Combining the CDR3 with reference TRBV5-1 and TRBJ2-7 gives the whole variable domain KAGVTQTPRYLIKTRGQQVTLSCSPISGHRSVSWYQQTPGQGLQFLFEYFSETQRNKGNFPGRFSGRQFSNSRSEMNVSTLELGDSALYLCASSLTSGTHSYEQYFGPGTRLTVT.

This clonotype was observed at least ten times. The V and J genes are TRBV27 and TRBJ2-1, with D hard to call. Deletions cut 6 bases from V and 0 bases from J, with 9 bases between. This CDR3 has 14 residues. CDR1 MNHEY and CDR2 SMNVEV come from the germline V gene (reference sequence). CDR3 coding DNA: TGTGCCAGCAGGGAACCCCGCTCCTACAATGAGCAGTTCTTC. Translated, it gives CASREPRSYNEQFF.